The source of this T cell receptor beta chain is a study of cytomegalovirus exposure and HLA in healthy donors. Researchers ran the PCR with 60 Vbeta and 13 Jbeta primers. The repertoire was sequenced with immunoSEQ multiplex PCR; TCRdb's copy has only in-frame clones and lacks some. The table includes around 91,000 clones, 60% to 80% detected once. Study findings and constraints: Prior analysis indicated that the majority of TCR beta V segments exhibited productivity approximately 90% or approximately 30% of the time. Looking again later, the authors saw that most CMV-associated TCR beta chains seemed HLA-restricted. Cytomegalovirus status was reportedly diagnosed by the classifier with high specificity and sensitivity. When the data were analyzed later, several of the most significant clusters appeared to be linked to common viral pathogens.

V dropped 4 bases and J dropped 3; count of bases not matched to a gene: 2. Germline V gene data show CDR1 as MNHEY and CDR2 as SVGAGI. The CDR3 covers 14 residues. This clone has more than one count but fewer than ten. Antigen specificity is unknown. Sequenced sample: PBMCs. V and J are TRBV6-5 and TRBJ2-7; 11 nucleotides align to TRBD1. The sequence was collected from a man aged 60 to 69 in good health and CMV-seronegative. The CDR3, as DNA: TGTGCCAGCAGTTCTGGGACAGGGGGCTACGAGCAGTACTTC. It encodes CASSSGTGGYEQYF.